These T cell receptor beta chains were read from a single sample in a study of OX40 agonist ivuxolimab in advanced cancers. Repertoires were generated with immunoSEQ multiplex PCR, while TCRdb's copy carries only in-frame clones and drops some. Here the sample spans some 45,000 clones, around nine tenths being singletons. This specimen consisted of CD4+ or CD8+ T cells sorted from blood, obtained in a trial of the OX40 agonist ivuxolimab. These receptors came from an adult with an advanced solid tumor such as melanoma, head and neck, liver or kidney cancer. Both conserved end residues are part of each CDR3. The D gene is left open where the match is weak. Some rows mark clone size as missing; the rest say once, few, many or name a class of expanded clone.

V gene	clone size	J gene	D gene	CDR3 DNA	CDR3 protein
TRBV13	once	TRBJ2-3	-	TGTGCCAGCAGCTTTAGTGGGGGCCGCACAGATACGCAGTATTTT	CASSFSGGRTDTQYF
TRBV7-9	-	TRBJ1-1	-	TGTGCCAGCAGCTATTGGGAGAACACTGAAGCTTTCTTT	CASSYWENTEAFF
TRBV4-3	-	TRBJ1-1	-	TGCGCCAGCAGCCCCCGGGTGGGCACTGAAGCTTTCTTT	CASSPRVGTEAFF
TRBV10-2	-	TRBJ2-7	-	TGCGCCAGCAGTGCGACTGCCTCCTACGAGCAGTACTTC	CASSATASYEQYF
TRBV13	once	TRBJ2-6	-	TGTGCCAGCAGCTTAGACAGCCGTGCATGGGGCTCTGGGGCCAACGTCCTGACTTTC	CASSLDSRAWGSGANVLTF
TRBV5-6	-	TRBJ2-3	-	TGTGCCAGCACTACCGGTAGCCGCGGCACAGATACGCAGTATTTT	CASTTGSRGTDTQYF
TRBV11-2	once	TRBJ1-2	-	TGTGCCAGCAGCTTAGGCAGGGGAGGGATCTATGGCTACACCTTC	CASSLGRGGIYGYTF
TRBV6-5	-	TRBJ1-1	-	TGTGCCAGCAGTTTCCCCGTAGGAGCTTTCTTT	CASSFPVGAFF
TRBV27	once	TRBJ2-7	-	TGTGCCAGCAGTTTATCTGGGACCTCAGGCGAGCAGTACTTC	CASSLSGTSGEQYF
TRBV7-9	-	TRBJ2-5	TRBD1	TGTGCCAGCAGCTTAGGTCCGACAGGGTCAAGCGCAGAGACCCAGTACTTC	CASSLGPTGSSAETQYF
TRBV11-2	-	TRBJ1-2	-	TGTGCCATCCTGCAACGGGAAGACTATGGCTACACCTTC	CAILQREDYGYTF
TRBV6-5	medium-sized	TRBJ1-1	-	TGTGCCAGCAGTTACGGAGGTGAGGGAAGGGACACGGCTTTCTTT	CASSYGGEGRDTAFF
TRBV9	-	TRBJ1-2	-	TGTGCCAGCAGCGTAGCGCGGACGGCTCCTGGCTATGGCTACACCTTC	CASSVARTAPGYGYTF
TRBV9	-	TRBJ2-5	TRBD1	TGTGCCAGCAGCGACGGGACAGGGCTAGGCGGGGGTGAGACCCAGTACTTC	CASSDGTGLGGGETQYF
TRBV19	-	TRBJ2-7	TRBD2	TGTGCCAGTAGCCCTAGTGGGGGGGAAACCTACGAGCAGTACTTC	CASSPSGGETYEQYF
TRBV28	-	TRBJ1-2	-	TGTGCCAGCAGTTTAAGACGGGACTATGGCTACACCTTC	CASSLRRDYGYTF
TRBV7-3	-	TRBJ2-7	-	TGTGCCAGCAGCTTGGGGTCAGGTACCACCTACGAGCAGTACTTC	CASSLGSGTTYEQYF
TRBV7-2	-	TRBJ1-6	-	TGTGCCAGCAGCTGGAGATCTGGGTTCCAGTCCTATAATTCACCCCTCCACTTT	CASSWRSGFQSYNSPLHF
TRBV6-5	-	TRBJ2-7	-	TGTGCCAGCAGTGTAGACTCTTACGAGCAGTACTTC	CASSVDSYEQYF
TRBV5-5	-	TRBJ2-7	-	TGTGCCAGCAGCCTAAGGCGGCTCGAGCGGGACGAGCAGTACTTC	CASSLRRLERDEQYF
TRBV27	-	TRBJ2-2	TRBD2	TGTGCCAGCAGTTTGATTAGCGGGACCACCGGGGAGCTGTTTTTT	CASSLISGTTGELFF
TRBV13	few	TRBJ2-1	-	TGTGCCAGCACCCAGGGAAACGTCTACAATGAGCAGTTCTTC	CASTQGNVYNEQFF
TRBV19	once	TRBJ1-2	-	TGTGCCAGTAGTCCCCAAGACTCGGGAGGCTACACCTTC	CASSPQDSGGYTF
TRBV28	-	TRBJ2-7	-	TGTGCCAGCAGTTTAATGCCTACCGGGACACTCTACGAGCAGTACTTC	CASSLMPTGTLYEQYF
TRBV4-3	-	TRBJ1-2	TRBD1	TGCGCCAGCAGCCAAGAGGGACAGGGCGTGGACTATGGCTACACCTTC	CASSQEGQGVDYGYTF
TRBV6-5	-	TRBJ1-2	TRBD1	TGTGCCAGCATCGGGACAGGGTTGGCCTATGGCTACACCTTC	CASIGTGLAYGYTF
TRBV13	-	TRBJ2-1	-	TGTGCCAGCAGCCTCGAAGAGGGGTACAATGAGCAGTTCTTC	CASSLEEGYNEQFF
TRBV11-2	-	TRBJ2-3	-	TGTGCCACCCTGGGGGGGCTAGTGGGGGTTGAAGATACGCAGTATTTT	CATLGGLVGVEDTQYF
TRBV13	-	TRBJ1-4	-	TGTGCCAGCAGCTTCCGGCAGGGGTTTGAAAAACTGTTTTTT	CASSFRQGFEKLFF
TRBV27	-	TRBJ2-7	TRBD2	TGTGCCAGCAGTTTATCGACTAGCGCGGTCGACGAGCAGTACTTC	CASSLSTSAVDEQYF
TRBV27	-	TRBJ2-1	-	TGTGCCAGCAGTCCAAACTGGGTGTTGCAGTTCTTC	CASSPNWVLQFF
TRBV9	-	TRBJ1-1	-	TGTGCCAGCAGCCCCCTCACTGAAGCTTTCTTT	CASSPLTEAFF
TRBV11-2	-	TRBJ2-1	-	TGTGCCAGCAGCCACACTAGTTATGGGTTGAATGAGCAGTTCTTC	CASSHTSYGLNEQFF
TRBV25-1	-	TRBJ2-7	-	TGTGCCAGCAGTGAATCAGGGAGTGCCTACGAGCAGTACTTC	CASSESGSAYEQYF
TRBV6-5	-	TRBJ1-1	-	TGTGCCAGCAGTCCCACGTGGGGCGACACTGAAGCTTTCTTT	CASSPTWGDTEAFF
TRBV5-6	-	TRBJ2-7	-	TGTGCCAGCAGCTTGGGGGGCGACTTCTACGAGCAGTACTTC	CASSLGGDFYEQYF
TRBV4-1	-	TRBJ2-2	-	TGCGCCAGCAGAGGGGGACGTCCCACCGGGGAGCTGTTTTTT	CASRGGRPTGELFF
TRBV27	-	TRBJ1-3	-	TGTGCCAGCAGTTCTTCTCGGGGGGAAATTGGAAACACCATATATTTT	CASSSSRGEIGNTIYF
TRBV9	once	TRBJ2-3	-	TGTGCCAGCAGCGTAGGTCAGGCAGATACGCAGTATTTT	CASSVGQADTQYF
TRBV9	-	TRBJ2-1	-	TGTGCCAGCAGCGTAGGGTCCAGGGGATTTATGAATGAGCAGTTCTTC	CASSVGSRGFMNEQFF
TRBV6-5	-	TRBJ1-4	TRBD1	TGTGCCAGCAGTTATATACCGGGACAGGGGAATGAAAAACTGTTTTTT	CASSYIPGQGNEKLFF
TRBV7-3	-	TRBJ2-2	-	TGTGCCAGCAGCTTACAGGGTGTCACCGGGGAGCTGTTTTTT	CASSLQGVTGELFF
TRBV5-4	-	TRBJ2-7	-	TGTGCCAGCAGCCTCGCCCCCTACGAGCAGTACTTC	CASSLAPYEQYF